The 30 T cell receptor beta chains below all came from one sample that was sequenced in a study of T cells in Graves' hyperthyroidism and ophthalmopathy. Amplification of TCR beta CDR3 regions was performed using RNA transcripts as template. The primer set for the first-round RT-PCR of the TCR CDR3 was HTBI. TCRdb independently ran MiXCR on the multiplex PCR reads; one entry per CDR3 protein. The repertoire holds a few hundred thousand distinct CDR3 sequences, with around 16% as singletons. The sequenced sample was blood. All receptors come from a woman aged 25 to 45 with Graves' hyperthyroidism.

DNA of the CDR3: TGTGCCAGCCGTGGCCCCGGGTACGAGCAGTACTTC. Protein sequence: CASRGPGYEQYF. The rearrangement joins TRBV27 to TRBJ2-7; D not resolved. CDR3 size: 12 residues. Germline V lookup: CDR1 MNHEY, CDR2 SMNVEV (reference sequence). The V and J ends lost 8 bases and 4 bases respectively, with 12 bases between them.

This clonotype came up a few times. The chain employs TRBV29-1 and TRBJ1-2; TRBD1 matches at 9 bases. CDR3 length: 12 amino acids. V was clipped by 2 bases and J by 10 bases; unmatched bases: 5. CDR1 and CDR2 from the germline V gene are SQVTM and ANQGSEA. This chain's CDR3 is CSVEWGQGIYTF. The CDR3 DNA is TGCAGCGTTGAATGGGGACAGGGAATCTACACCTTC. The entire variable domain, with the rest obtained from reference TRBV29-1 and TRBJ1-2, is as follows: SAVISQKPSRDICQRGTSLTIQCQVDSQVTMMFWYRQQPGQSLTLIATANQGSEATYESGFVIDKFPISRPNLTFSTLTVSNMSPEDSSIYLCSVEWGQGIYTFGSGTRLTVV.

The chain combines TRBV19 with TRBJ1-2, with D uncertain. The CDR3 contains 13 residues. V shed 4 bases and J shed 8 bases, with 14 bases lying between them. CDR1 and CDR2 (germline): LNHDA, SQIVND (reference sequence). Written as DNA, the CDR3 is TGTGCCAGTAGTACCGACACCGCGAGGGGCTACACCTTC. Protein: CASSTDTARGYTF.

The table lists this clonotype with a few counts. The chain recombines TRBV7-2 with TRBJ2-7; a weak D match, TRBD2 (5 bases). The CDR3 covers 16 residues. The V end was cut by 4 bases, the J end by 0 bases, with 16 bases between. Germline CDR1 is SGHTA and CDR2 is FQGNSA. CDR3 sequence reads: CASSSIARRPSYEQYF. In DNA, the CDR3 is TGTGCCAGCAGCTCAATAGCGAGACGTCCCTCCTACGAGCAGTACTTC.

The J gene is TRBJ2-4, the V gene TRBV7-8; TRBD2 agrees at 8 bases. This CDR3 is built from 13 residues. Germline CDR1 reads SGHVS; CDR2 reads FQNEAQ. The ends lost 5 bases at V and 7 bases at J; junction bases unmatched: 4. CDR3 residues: CASSLPSGNIQYF. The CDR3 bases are TGTGCCAGCAGCCTTCCTAGCGGGAACATTCAGTACTTC.

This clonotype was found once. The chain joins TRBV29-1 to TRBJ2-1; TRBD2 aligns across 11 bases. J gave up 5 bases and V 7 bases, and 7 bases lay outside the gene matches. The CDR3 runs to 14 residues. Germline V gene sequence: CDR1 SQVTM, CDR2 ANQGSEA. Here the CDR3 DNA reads TGCAGCGCTCCACTAGCGGGAGCCCACAATGAGCAGTTCTTC. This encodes CSAPLAGAHNEQFF.

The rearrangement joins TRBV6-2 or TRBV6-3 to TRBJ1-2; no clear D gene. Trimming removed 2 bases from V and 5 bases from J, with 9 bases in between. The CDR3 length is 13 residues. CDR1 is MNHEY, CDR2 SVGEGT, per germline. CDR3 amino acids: CASSYEEGYGYTF. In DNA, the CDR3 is TGTGCCAGCAGTTACGAAGAAGGGTATGGCTACACCTTC.

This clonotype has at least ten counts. CDR3 loop: CASSGNMGLAGSIAYNEQFF. CDR3 in DNA: TGTGCCAGCAGCGGAAACATGGGACTAGCGGGATCCATAGCCTACAATGAGCAGTTCTTC. The chain carries TRBV9 and TRBJ2-1, with 13 bases matching TRBD2. CDR3 length: 20 amino acids. Germline V gives CDR1 SGDLS, CDR2 YYNGEE. V lost 3 bases to trimming and J lost 2 bases; unmatched junction nucleotides: 14.

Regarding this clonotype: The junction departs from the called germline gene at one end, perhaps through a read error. CDR3 DNA sequence: TGTGCCAGTAGCCGAGCCGACAGCCCCTACGAGCAGTACTTC. Its protein is CASSRADSPYEQYF. The J gene is TRBJ2-7, the V gene TRBV3-1; the D gene is possibly TRBD1 (5 bases). The CDR3 consists of 14 residues. Germline V gene lookup returns CDR1 LGHDT and CDR2 YNNKEL (reference sequence).

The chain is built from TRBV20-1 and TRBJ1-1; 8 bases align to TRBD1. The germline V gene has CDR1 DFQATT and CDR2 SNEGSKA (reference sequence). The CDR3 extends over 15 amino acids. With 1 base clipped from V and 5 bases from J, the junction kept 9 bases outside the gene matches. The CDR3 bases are TGCAGTGCTAGAGCGGCCAGGGGGCGAGGGACTGAAGCTTTCTTT. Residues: CSARAARGRGTEAFF.

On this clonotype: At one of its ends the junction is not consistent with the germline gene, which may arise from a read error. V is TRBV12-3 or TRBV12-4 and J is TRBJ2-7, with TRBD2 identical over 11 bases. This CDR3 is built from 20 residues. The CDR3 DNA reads TGTGCCAGCAGTTTCCGGCTGACTAGCGGGGCCGTGGCGAGGTCCTCCGAGCAGTACTTC. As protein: CASSFRLTSGAVARSSEQYF.

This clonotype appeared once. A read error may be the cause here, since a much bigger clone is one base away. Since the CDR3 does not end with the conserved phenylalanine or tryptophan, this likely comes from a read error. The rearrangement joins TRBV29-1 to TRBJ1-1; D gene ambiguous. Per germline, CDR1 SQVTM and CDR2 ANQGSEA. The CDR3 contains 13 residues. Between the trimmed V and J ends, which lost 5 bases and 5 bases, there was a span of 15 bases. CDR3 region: CSVPRAIGTEAFV. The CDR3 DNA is TGCAGCGTTCCTCGCGCAATTGGGACTGAAGCTTTCGTT.

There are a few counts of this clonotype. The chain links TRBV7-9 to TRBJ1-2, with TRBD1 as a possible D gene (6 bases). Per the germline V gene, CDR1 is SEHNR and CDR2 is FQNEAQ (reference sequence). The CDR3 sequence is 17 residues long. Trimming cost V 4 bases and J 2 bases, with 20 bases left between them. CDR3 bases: TGTGCCAGCAGCTCAGATTTAGGGGGGTCTTCAAACTATGGCTACACCTTC. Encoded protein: CASSSDLGGSSNYGYTF.

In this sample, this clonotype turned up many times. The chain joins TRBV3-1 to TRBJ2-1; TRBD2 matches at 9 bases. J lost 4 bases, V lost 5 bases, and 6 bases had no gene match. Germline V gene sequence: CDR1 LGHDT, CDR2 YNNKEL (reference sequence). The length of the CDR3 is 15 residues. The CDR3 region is CASSMGLADYNEQFF. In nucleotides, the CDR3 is TGTGCCAGCAGCATGGGACTAGCCGATTACAATGAGCAGTTCTTC.

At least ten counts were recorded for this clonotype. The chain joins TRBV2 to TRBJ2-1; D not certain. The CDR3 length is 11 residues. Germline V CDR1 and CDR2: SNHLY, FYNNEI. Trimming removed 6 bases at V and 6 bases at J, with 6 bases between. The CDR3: CASRGSNEQFF. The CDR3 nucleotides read TGTGCCAGCAGGGGGTCCAATGAGCAGTTCTTC.

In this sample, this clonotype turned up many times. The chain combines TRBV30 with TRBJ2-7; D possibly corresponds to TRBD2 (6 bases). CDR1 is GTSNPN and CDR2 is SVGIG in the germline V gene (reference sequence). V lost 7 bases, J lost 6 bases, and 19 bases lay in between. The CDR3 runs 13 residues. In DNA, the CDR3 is TGTGCCTTCCAAGACGGCGGAGGGCCCGAGCAGTACTTC. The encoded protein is CAFQDGGGPEQYF.

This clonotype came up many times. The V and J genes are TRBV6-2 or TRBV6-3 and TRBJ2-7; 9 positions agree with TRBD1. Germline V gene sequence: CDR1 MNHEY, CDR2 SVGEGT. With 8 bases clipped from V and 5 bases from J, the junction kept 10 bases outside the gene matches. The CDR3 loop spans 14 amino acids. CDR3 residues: CASRRPGQGDEQYF. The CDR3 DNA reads TGTGCCAGCCGCCGGCCGGGACAGGGTGACGAGCAGTACTTC.

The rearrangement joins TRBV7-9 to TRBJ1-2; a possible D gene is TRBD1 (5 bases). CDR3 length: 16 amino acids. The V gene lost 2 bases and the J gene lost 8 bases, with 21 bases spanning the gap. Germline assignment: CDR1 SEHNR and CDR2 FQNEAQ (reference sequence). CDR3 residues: CASSLIPAGNQTGYTF. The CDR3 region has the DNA TGTGCCAGCAGCTTAATTCCGGCAGGGAACCAGACCGGCTACACCTTC. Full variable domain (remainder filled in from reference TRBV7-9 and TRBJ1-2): DTGVSQNPRHKITKRGQNVTFRCDPISEHNRLYWYRQTLGQGPEFLTYFQNEAQLEKSRLLSDRFSAERPKGSFSTLEIQRTEQGDSAMYLCASSLIPAGNQTGYTFGSGTRLTVV.

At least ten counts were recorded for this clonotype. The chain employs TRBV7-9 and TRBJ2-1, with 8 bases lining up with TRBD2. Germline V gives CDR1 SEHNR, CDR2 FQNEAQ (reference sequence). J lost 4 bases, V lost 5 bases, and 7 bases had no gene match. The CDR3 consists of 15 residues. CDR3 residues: CASSLTSGVYNEQFF. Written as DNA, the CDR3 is TGTGCCAGCAGCCTTACTAGCGGCGTGTACAATGAGCAGTTCTTC. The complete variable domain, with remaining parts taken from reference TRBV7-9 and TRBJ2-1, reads DTGVSQNPRHKITKRGQNVTFRCDPISEHNRLYWYRQTLGQGPEFLTYFQNEAQLEKSRLLSDRFSAERPKGSFSTLEIQRTEQGDSAMYLCASSLTSGVYNEQFFGPGTRLTVL.

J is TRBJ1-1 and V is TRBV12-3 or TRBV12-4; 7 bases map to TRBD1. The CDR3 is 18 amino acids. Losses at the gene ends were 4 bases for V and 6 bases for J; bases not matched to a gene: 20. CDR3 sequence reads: CASSSYRDSRLTVAEAFF. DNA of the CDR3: TGTGCCAGCAGTTCTTACCGGGACAGTCGTCTAACTGTCGCTGAAGCTTTCTTT.

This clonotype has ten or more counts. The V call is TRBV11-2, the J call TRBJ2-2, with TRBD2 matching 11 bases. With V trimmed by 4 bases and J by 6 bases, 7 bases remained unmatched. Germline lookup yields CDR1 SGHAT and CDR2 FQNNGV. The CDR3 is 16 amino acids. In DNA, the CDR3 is TGTGCCAGCAGCTCTAGCGGGAGGCCAGTGGCCGGGGAGCTGTTTTTT. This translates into CASSSSGRPVAGELFF. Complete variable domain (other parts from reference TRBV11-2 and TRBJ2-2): EAGVAQSPRYKIIEKRQSVAFWCNPISGHATLYWYQQILGQGPKLLIQFQNNGVVDDSQLPKDRFSAERLKGVDSTLKIQPAKLEDSAVYLCASSSSGRPVAGELFFGEGSRLTVL.

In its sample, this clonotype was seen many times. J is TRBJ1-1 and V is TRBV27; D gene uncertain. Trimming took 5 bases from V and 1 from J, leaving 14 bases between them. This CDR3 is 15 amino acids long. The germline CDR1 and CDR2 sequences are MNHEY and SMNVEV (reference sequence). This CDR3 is CASSDRSGTNTEAFF. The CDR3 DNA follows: TGTGCCAGCAGTGACCGTAGCGGAACGAACACTGAAGCTTTCTTT.

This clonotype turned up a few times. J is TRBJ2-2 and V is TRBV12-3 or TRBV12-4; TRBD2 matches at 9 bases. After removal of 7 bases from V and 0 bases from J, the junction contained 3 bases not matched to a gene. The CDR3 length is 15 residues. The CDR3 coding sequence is TGTGCCAGCAAAAGACTAGCGGCGAACACCGGGGAGCTGTTTTTT. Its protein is CASKRLAANTGELFF.

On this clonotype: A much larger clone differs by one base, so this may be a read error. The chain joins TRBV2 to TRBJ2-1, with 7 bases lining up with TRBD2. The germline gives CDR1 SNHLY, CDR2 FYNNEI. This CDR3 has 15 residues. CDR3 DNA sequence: TGTGTCAGCAGTGAAAGGCGGGAGCAGGGCAATGAGCAGTTCTTC. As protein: CVSSERREQGNEQFF.

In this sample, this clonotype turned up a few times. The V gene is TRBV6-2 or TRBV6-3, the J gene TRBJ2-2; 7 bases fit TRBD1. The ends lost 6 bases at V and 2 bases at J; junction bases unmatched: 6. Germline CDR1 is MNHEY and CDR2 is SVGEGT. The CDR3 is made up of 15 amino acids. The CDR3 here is CASRPGTANTGELFF. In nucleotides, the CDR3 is TGTGCCAGCAGACCTGGGACAGCAAACACCGGGGAGCTGTTTTTT.

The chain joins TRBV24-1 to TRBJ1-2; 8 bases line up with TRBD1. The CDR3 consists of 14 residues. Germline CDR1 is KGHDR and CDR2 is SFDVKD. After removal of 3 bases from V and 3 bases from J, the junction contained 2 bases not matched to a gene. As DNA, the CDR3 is TGTGCCACCAGTGATCCGACAGGGGACTATGGCTACACCTTC. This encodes CATSDPTGDYGYTF.

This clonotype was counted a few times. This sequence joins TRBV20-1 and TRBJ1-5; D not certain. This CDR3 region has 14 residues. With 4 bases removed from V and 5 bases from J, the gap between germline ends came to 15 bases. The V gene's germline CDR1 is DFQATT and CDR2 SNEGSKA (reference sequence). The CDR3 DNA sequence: TGCAGTGCTAAGACCTCGACCTCCCATCAGCCCCAGCATTTT. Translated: CSAKTSTSHQPQHF.

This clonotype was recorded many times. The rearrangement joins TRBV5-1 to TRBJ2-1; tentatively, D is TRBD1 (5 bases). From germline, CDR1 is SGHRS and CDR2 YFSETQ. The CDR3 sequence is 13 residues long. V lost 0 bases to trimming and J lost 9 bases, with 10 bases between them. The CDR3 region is CASSLGQGGEQFF. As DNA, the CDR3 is TGCGCCAGCAGCTTGGGGCAGGGCGGTGAGCAGTTCTTC.

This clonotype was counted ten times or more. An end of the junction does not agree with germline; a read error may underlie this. CDR3 in DNA: TGTGCCAGCAGGGAAGGGGTAGGAGGCTACACCTTC. Translating it yields CASREGVGGYTF. The gene calls are TRBV6-1 and TRBJ1-2; D is perhaps TRBD1 (5 bases). The CDR3 totals 12 residues. Germline-derived CDR1 and CDR2 are MNHNS and SASEGT.

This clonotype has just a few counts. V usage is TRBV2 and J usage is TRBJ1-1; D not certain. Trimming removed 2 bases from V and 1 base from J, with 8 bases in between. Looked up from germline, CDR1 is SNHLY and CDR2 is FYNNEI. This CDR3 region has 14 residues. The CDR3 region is CASSEYLGNTEAFF. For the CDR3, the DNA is TGTGCCAGCAGTGAATATTTAGGGAACACTGAAGCTTTCTTT.